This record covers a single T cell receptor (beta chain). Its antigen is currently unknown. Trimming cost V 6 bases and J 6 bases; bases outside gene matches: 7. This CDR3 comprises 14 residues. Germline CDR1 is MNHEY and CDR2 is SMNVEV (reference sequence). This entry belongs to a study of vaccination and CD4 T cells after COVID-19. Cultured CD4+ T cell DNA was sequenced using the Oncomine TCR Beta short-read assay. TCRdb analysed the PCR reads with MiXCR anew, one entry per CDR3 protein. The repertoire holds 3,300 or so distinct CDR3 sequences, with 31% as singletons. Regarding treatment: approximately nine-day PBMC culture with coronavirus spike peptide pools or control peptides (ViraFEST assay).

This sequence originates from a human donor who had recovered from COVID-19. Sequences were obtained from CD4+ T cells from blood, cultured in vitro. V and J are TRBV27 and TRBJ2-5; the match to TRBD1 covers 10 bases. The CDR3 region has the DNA TGTGCCAGCAGCGACAGGGGGCGTAGGCAGACCCAGTACTTC. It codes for CASSDRGRRQTQYF.